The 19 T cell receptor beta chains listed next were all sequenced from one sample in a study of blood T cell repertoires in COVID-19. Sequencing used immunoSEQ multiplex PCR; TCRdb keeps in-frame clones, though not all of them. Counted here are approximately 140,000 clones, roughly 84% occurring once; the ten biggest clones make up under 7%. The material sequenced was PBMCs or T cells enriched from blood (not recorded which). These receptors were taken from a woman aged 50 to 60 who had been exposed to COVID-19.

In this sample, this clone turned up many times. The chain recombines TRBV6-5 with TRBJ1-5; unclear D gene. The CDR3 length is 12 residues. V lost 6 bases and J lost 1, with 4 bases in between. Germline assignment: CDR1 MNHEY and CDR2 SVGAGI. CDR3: CASSQSNQPQHF. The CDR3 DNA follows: TGTGCCAGCAGCCAAAGCAATCAGCCCCAGCATTTT.

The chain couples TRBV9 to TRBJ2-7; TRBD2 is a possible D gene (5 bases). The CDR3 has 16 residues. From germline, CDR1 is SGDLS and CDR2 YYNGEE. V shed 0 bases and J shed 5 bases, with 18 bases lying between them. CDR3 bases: TGTGCCAGCAGCGTAGATTTACTACGGGGTGGTCACGAGCAGTACTTC. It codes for CASSVDLLRGGHEQYF.

CDR3 in amino acids: CASSRKYWGQLSPLHF. CDR3 bases: TGTGCCAGCAGCCGCAAATACTGGGGACAGCTTTCACCCCTCCACTTT. V and J are TRBV7-9 and TRBJ1-6; 7 positions agree with TRBD1. From germline, CDR1 is SEHNR and CDR2 FQNEAQ (reference sequence). Trimming at V came to 5 bases and at J to 9 bases, leaving 13 bases not matched to a gene. The CDR3 is 16 amino acids.

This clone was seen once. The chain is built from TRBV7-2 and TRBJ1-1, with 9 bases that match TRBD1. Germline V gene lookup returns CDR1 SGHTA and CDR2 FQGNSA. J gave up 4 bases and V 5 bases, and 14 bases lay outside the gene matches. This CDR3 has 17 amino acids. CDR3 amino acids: CASSPRPGTGWGTEAFF. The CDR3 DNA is TGTGCCAGCAGCCCTCGTCCCGGGACAGGGTGGGGCACTGAAGCTTTCTTT.

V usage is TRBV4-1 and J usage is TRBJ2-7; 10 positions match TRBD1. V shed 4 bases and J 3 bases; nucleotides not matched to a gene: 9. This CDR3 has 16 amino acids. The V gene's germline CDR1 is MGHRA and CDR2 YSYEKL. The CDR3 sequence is CASSPHDRGRGYEQYF. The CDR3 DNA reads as TGCGCCAGCAGCCCTCATGACAGGGGGCGAGGCTACGAGCAGTACTTC.

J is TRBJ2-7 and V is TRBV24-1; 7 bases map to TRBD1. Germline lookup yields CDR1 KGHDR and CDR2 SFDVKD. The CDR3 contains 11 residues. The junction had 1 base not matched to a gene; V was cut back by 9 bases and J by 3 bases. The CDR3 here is CATHRGYEQYF. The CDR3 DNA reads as TGTGCCACCCACAGGGGCTACGAGCAGTACTTC.

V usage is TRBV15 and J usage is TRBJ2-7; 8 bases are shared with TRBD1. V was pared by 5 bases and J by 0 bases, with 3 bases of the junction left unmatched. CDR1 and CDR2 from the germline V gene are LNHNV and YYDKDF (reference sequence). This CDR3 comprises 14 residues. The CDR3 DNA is TGTGCCACCAGCCGGGACAGGTCCTCCTACGAGCAGTACTTC. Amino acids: CATSRDRSSYEQYF. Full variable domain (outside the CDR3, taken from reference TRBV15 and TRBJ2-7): DAMVIQNPRYQVTQFGKPVTLSCSQTLNHNVMYWYQQKSSQAPKLLFHYYDKDFNNEADTPDNFQSRRPNTSFCFLDIRSPGLGDTAMYLCATSRDRSSYEQYFGPGTRLTVT.

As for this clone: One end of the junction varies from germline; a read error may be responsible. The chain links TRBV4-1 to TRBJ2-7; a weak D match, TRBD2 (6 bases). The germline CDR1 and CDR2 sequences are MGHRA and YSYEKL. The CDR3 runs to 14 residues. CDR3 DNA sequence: TGCGCCAGCAGCCAAGCGGAGGGGCAATACGCGCAGTACTTC. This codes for CASSQAEGQYAQYF.

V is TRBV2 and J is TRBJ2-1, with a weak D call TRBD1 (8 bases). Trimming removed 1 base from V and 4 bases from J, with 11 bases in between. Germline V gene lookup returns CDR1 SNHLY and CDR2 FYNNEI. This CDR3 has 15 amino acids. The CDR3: CASSEDRGGYNEQFF. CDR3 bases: TGTGCCAGCAGTGAAGACAGGGGGGGTTACAATGAGCAGTTCTTC.

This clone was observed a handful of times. The CDR3 region is CASNDRGSYNSPLHF. CDR3 sequence (DNA): TGTGCCAGTAACGACAGGGGGTCCTATAATTCACCCCTCCACTTT. The genes are TRBV19 and TRBJ1-6; 9 bases align to TRBD1. In germline, CDR1 is LNHDA, CDR2 SQIVND (reference sequence). Trimming took 7 bases from V and 1 from J; bases not matched to a gene: 2. The CDR3 length is 15 residues.

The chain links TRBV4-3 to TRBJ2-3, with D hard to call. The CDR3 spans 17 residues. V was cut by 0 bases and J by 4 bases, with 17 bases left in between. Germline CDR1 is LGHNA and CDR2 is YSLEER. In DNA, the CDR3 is TGCGCCAGCAGCCAAGATTATCCCCTTTATCGGGCAGATACGCAGTATTTT. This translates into CASSQDYPLYRADTQYF.

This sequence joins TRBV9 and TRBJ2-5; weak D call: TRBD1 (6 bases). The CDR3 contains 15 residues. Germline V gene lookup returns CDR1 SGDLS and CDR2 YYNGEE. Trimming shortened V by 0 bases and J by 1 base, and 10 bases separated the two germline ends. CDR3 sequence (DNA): TGTGCCAGCAGCGTAGATAACAGGGCCCAAGAGACCCAGTACTTC. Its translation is CASSVDNRAQETQYF. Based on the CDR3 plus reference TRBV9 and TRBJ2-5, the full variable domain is DSGVTQTPKHLITATGQRVTLRCSPRSGDLSVYWYQQSLDQGLQFLIQYYNGEERAKGNILERFSAQQFPDLHSELNLSSLELGDSALYFCASSVDNRAQETQYFGPGTRLLVL.

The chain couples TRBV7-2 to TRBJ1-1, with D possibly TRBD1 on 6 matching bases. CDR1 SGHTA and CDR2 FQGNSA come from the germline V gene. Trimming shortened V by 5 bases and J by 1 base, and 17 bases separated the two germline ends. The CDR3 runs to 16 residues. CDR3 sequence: CASSPGVGTPNTEAFF. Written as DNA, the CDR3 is TGTGCCAGCAGCCCAGGGGTGGGGACACCGAACACTGAAGCTTTCTTT.

The CDR3 is CATSRDSWGQGTTEAFF. As DNA, the CDR3 is TGTGCCACCAGCAGAGATTCGTGGGGACAGGGGACCACTGAAGCTTTCTTT. This chain connects TRBV15 to TRBJ1-1; 10 bases map to TRBD1. The CDR3 loop spans 17 amino acids. V lost 0 bases, J lost 4 bases, and 8 bases stayed unmatched. Per germline, CDR1 LNHNV and CDR2 YYDKDF (reference sequence).

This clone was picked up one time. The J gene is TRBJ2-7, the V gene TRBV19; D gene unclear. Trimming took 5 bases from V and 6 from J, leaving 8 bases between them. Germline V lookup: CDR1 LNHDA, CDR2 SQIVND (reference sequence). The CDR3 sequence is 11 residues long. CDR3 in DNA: TGTGCCAGTAGTGGGCGAAGCGAGCAGTACTTC. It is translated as CASSGRSEQYF. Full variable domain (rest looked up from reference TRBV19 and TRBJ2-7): DGGITQSPKYLFRKEGQNVTLSCEQNLNHDAMYWYRQDPGQGLRLIYYSQIVNDFQKGDIAEGYSVSREKKESFPLTVTSAQKNPTAFYLCASSGRSEQYFGPGTRLTVT.

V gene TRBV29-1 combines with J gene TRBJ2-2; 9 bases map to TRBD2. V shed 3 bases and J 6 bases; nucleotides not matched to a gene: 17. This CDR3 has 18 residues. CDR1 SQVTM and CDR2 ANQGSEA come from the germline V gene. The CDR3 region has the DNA TGCAGCGTTGAGAGGCCCGGGGCTAGCGGGGTGGGATCCGGGGAGCTGTTTTTT. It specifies CSVERPGASGVGSGELFF.

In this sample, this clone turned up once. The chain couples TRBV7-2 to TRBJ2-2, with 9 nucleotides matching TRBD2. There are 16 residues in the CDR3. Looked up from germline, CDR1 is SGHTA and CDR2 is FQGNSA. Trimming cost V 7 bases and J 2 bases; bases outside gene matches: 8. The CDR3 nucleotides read TGTGCCAGCAAAGGCCTAGCGGGATTAAACACCGGGGAGCTGTTTTTT. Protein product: CASKGLAGLNTGELFF.

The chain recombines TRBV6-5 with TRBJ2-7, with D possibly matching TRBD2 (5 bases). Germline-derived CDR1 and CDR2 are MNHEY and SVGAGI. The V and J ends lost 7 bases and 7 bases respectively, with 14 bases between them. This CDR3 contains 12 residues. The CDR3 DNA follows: TGTGCCAGCAAGAGGGCAGCAGGAGAGCAGTACTTC. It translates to CASKRAAGEQYF.

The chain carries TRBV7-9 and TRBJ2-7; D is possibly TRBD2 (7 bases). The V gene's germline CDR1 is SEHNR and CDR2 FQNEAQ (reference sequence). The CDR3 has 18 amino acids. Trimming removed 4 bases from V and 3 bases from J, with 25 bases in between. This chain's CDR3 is CASSSTTKGGGPRYEQYF. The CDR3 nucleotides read TGTGCCAGCAGCTCTACGACAAAAGGGGGGGGGCCCCGCTACGAGCAGTACTTC.